These 31 T cell receptor beta chains came from one sample sequenced in a study of T cell repertoires in cytomegalovirus infection. Antigens of these TCRs are unknown. Using its own MiXCR run on the reads, TCRdb lists one record per CDR3 protein. The sample carries tens of thousands of distinct CDR3 sequences, around 20% recorded once. This specimen was CD8+ T cells from cultured PBMCs, taken from culture after CMV antigen stimulation. These receptors all stem from a human donor in good health (CMV status not recorded). Some clones in this sample may be carry-over from other donors' samples.

A single count supports this clonotype. This chain links TRBV6-2 or TRBV6-3 with TRBJ2-7, with TRBD1 identical over 7 bases. The CDR3 loop spans 17 amino acids. Germline V gene sequence: CDR1 MNHEY, CDR2 SVGEGT. V was clipped by 6 bases and J by 0 bases; unmatched bases: 14. This CDR3 is CASSPFARTGASYEQYF. CDR3 DNA: TGTGCCAGCAGCCCCTTCGCTAGGACAGGTGCCTCCTACGAGCAGTACTTC.

This sequence joins TRBV12-3 or TRBV12-4 and TRBJ1-5; D ambiguous. This CDR3 is 12 amino acids long. V dropped 6 bases and J dropped 3 bases, with 6 bases sitting between them. CDR3 nucleotide sequence: TGTGCCAGCAGCACTTCCAATCAGCCCCAGCATTTT. Encoded protein: CASSTSNQPQHF.

Ten or more counts support this clonotype. The rearrangement links TRBV28 to TRBJ2-7; TRBD2 aligns across 7 bases. CDR1 and CDR2 from the germline V gene are MDHEN and SYDVKM. V lost 5 bases to trimming and J lost 0 bases; unmatched junction nucleotides: 10. This CDR3 is 16 amino acids long. CDR3 nucleotide sequence: TGTGCCAGCAGTCCCCTGACTAGCACTACCTCCTACGAGCAGTACTTC. It specifies CASSPLTSTTSYEQYF.

In this sample, this clonotype turned up once. The chain recombines TRBV27 with TRBJ1-1; D gene ambiguous. The V gene's germline CDR1 is MNHEY and CDR2 SMNVEV (reference sequence). V was trimmed by 6 bases and J by 4 bases, leaving 9 bases between them. The CDR3 covers 12 residues. The chain's CDR3 is CASRTGFTEAFF. CDR3 DNA: TGTGCCAGCAGGACCGGGTTCACTGAAGCTTTCTTT.

The rearrangement links TRBV20-1 to TRBJ1-1; 7 bases are shared with TRBD1. Trimming removed 0 bases from V and 4 bases from J; junction bases left unmatched: 8. CDR1 DFQATT and CDR2 SNEGSKA come from the germline V gene (reference sequence). CDR3 length: 15 amino acids. The DNA for the CDR3 is TGCAGTGCTAGAGACCAAGGACAGGTCGGCACTGAAGCTTTCTTT. The encoded protein is CSARDQGQVGTEAFF.

The genes are TRBV20-1 and TRBJ1-2; 7 bases line up with TRBD1. The CDR3 totals 15 residues. Germline assignment: CDR1 DFQATT and CDR2 SNEGSKA (reference sequence). Trimming at V came to 1 base and at J to 4 bases, leaving 9 bases not matched to a gene. DNA of the CDR3: TGCAGTGCTAGAGTAGCAGGGGGGGGTGGCTATGGCTACACCTTC. It translates to CSARVAGGGGYGYTF.

The table lists this clonotype with a few counts. The rearrangement uses TRBV27 and TRBJ2-7, with D unclear. Germline assignment: CDR1 MNHEY and CDR2 SMNVEV (reference sequence). The CDR3 consists of 13 residues. Deletions cut 5 bases from V and 5 bases from J, with 13 bases between. CDR3 sequence reads: CASSPGPIHEQYF. The DNA of the CDR3 is TGTGCCAGCAGTCCCGGGCCCATCCACGAGCAGTACTTC.

This chain uses TRBV12-5 with TRBJ1-2; no reliable D call. This CDR3 is built from 12 residues. V gave up 8 bases and J gave up 5 bases, with 12 bases separating them. Per germline, CDR1 LGHNT and CDR2 FRNRAP. This chain's CDR3 is CASQVLVYGYTF. CDR3 DNA sequence: TGTGCTAGTCAGGTCCTCGTTTATGGCTACACCTTC.

This sequence joins TRBV28 and TRBJ2-7, with no clear D. The germline V and J ends were trimmed by 8 bases and 2 bases, with 16 bases remaining between them. The CDR3 is 14 residues long. CDR1 and CDR2 from the germline V gene are MDHEN and SYDVKM. The CDR3 here is CASVPSGRTYEQYF. CDR3 coding DNA: TGTGCCAGCGTCCCTTCTGGCAGAACCTACGAGCAGTACTTC.

In its sample, this clonotype was seen a few times. The V and J genes are TRBV12-5 and TRBJ2-7; maybe TRBD2 (5 bases). CDR3 length: 14 amino acids. Germline-derived CDR1 and CDR2 are LGHNT and FRNRAP. The V end lost 5 bases, the J end lost 6 bases, and 17 bases lay between the germline ends. The CDR3 DNA reads as TGTGCTAGTGGTCTCATGGGCCGGGGTCGCGAGCAGTACTTC. It translates to CASGLMGRGREQYF.

This clonotype has a handful of counts. The rearrangement uses TRBV19 and TRBJ2-4; perhaps TRBD1 as D (6 bases). Germline V gene sequence: CDR1 LNHDA, CDR2 SQIVND (reference sequence). The CDR3 consists of 16 residues. Trimming took off 2 bases at V and 4 bases at J, with 15 bases between the two ends. The CDR3 DNA follows: TGTGCCAGTAGTATATCCGGCACAGGGACGAAAAACATTCAGTACTTC. Translated: CASSISGTGTKNIQYF. Drawing the rest from reference TRBV19 and TRBJ2-4, the complete variable domain is DGGITQSPKYLFRKEGQNVTLSCEQNLNHDAMYWYRQDPGQGLRLIYYSQIVNDFQKGDIAEGYSVSREKKESFPLTVTSAQKNPTAFYLCASSISGTGTKNIQYFGAGTRLSVL.

V is TRBV7-2 and J is TRBJ2-7; D unclear. Germline V gene data show CDR1 as SGHTA and CDR2 as FQGNSA. The CDR3 is made up of 14 amino acids. Between the trimmed V and J ends, which lost 2 bases and 1 base, there was a span of 9 bases. CDR3 coding DNA: TGTGCCAGCAGCTTAAGACAACGATCCTACGAGCAGTACTTC. Its translation: CASSLRQRSYEQYF.

This clonotype has more than one count but fewer than ten. The V call is TRBV27, the J call TRBJ2-5, with D perhaps matching TRBD1 (5 bases). This CDR3 has 14 amino acids. Trimming left V 6 bases short and J 3 bases short, with 14 bases between. Looked up from germline, CDR1 is MNHEY and CDR2 is SMNVEV (reference sequence). The CDR3 DNA sequence: TGTGCCAGCAGCCGAGACGCAGGGAAAGAGACCCAGTACTTC. It is translated as CASSRDAGKETQYF.

This clonotype has ten or more counts. The chain employs TRBV4-3 and TRBJ2-7; 9 bases fit TRBD2. CDR1 is LGHNA, CDR2 YSLEER, per germline. V dropped 4 bases and J dropped 3; count of bases not matched to a gene: 4. This CDR3 has 14 amino acids. CDR3 sequence reads: CASSPGLAGYEQYF. Here the CDR3 DNA reads TGCGCCAGCAGCCCGGGACTAGCTGGCTACGAGCAGTACTTC.

This chain links TRBV6-5 with TRBJ2-7; 10 bases are a match to TRBD1. The V and J ends lost 0 bases and 4 bases, in that order; junction bases with no gene match: 3. Germline assignment: CDR1 MNHEY and CDR2 SVGAGI. The CDR3 has 15 residues. The CDR3 here is CASSYSGTGVYEQYF. CDR3 nucleotides: TGTGCCAGCAGTTACTCAGGGACAGGGGTATACGAGCAGTACTTC.

This sequence joins TRBV4-2 and TRBJ2-1; D is ambiguous. V was pared by 0 bases and J by 0 bases, with 9 bases between. The CDR3 extends over 16 amino acids. Germline V gene data show CDR1 as LGHNA and CDR2 as YNFKEQ. CDR3 DNA: TGTGCCAGCAGCCAAGATTTCGCGAGCTCCTACAATGAGCAGTTCTTC. Its translation: CASSQDFASSYNEQFF.

This clonotype has more than one count but fewer than ten. The chain uses TRBV4-3 and TRBJ2-7; D is unclear. Trimming shortened V by 1 base and J by 4 bases, and 8 bases separated the two germline ends. This CDR3 is built from 13 residues. Germline V gene sequence: CDR1 LGHNA, CDR2 YSLEER. This chain's CDR3 is CASSQGAGYEQYF. The CDR3 DNA reads TGCGCCAGCAGCCAAGGGGCCGGGTACGAGCAGTACTTC.

This clonotype was counted a few times. The CDR3 DNA is TGTGCCAGCAGCCCCCGAGGGGCGGGAAAAGCAAGTGAGCAGTTCTTC. Its protein product is CASSPRGAGKASEQFF. The V call is TRBV7-8, the J call TRBJ2-1, with D tentatively TRBD2 (6 bases). The CDR3 is made up of 16 amino acids. The germline gives CDR1 SGHVS, CDR2 FQNEAQ. The ends were cut back, 5 bases at V and 9 bases at J, with 23 bases in the middle.

In the case of this clonotype: The germline gene is not matched at one end of the junction; a read error may be the cause. J is TRBJ2-1 and V is TRBV7-9; tentative D call: TRBD1 (5 bases). This CDR3 spans 10 amino acids. Germline values: CDR1 SEHNR, CDR2 FQNEAQ (reference sequence). The DNA of the CDR3 is TGTGCCAGCAGCTGGACAATCCAGGTCTTC. It translates to CASSWTIQVF.

This clonotype turned up a few times. V and J are TRBV7-9 and TRBJ2-4; D remains ambiguous. This CDR3 is built from 14 residues. Germline V gene sequence: CDR1 SEHNR, CDR2 FQNEAQ (reference sequence). V was cut by 5 bases and J by 1 base, with 9 bases left in between. The CDR3: CASSPEWAKNIQYF. The CDR3 DNA sequence: TGTGCCAGCAGCCCCGAGTGGGCCAAAAACATTCAGTACTTC.

The CDR3: CASSGTSNYNEQFF. CDR3 DNA sequence: TGTGCCAGCTCCGGGACTAGCAACTACAATGAGCAGTTCTTC. The chain joins TRBV7-9 to TRBJ2-1; 9 bases match TRBD2. The germline CDR1 and CDR2 sequences are SEHNR and FQNEAQ (reference sequence). Trimming at V came to 8 bases and at J to 3 bases, leaving 5 bases not matched to a gene. The CDR3 runs 14 residues.

Details on this clonotype: A read error may be the cause here, since a much bigger clone is one base away. It is likely a read error, because the conserved phenylalanine at the end of the CDR3 is missing. V and J are TRBV19 and TRBJ1-1; D not certain. The CDR3 consists of 13 residues. Germline-derived CDR1 and CDR2 are LNHDA and SQIVND (reference sequence). V was trimmed by 6 bases and J by 1 base, leaving 9 bases between them. CDR3 region: CASSLQENTEAFL. The CDR3 bases are TGTGCCAGTAGCCTACAAGAGAACACTGAAGCTTTCTTA.

The V gene is TRBV7-9, the J gene TRBJ2-1, with no clear D. Trimming cost V 5 bases and J 1 base, with 6 bases left between them. Germline values: CDR1 SEHNR, CDR2 FQNEAQ (reference sequence). CDR3 length: 13 residues. This CDR3 reads CASSPVSYNEQFF. CDR3 coding DNA: TGTGCCAGCAGCCCAGTTTCCTACAATGAGCAGTTCTTC.

The sample holds a few counts of this clonotype. The J gene is TRBJ2-7, the V gene TRBV9; D is perhaps TRBD1 (6 bases). Germline CDR1 reads SGDLS; CDR2 reads YYNGEE. This CDR3 spans 15 amino acids. V was pared by 2 bases and J by 5 bases, with 17 bases between. CDR3 coding DNA: TGTGCCAGCAGCGTTGGAACAGGGTGCAAAAACGAGCAGTACTTC. Amino acid sequence: CASSVGTGCKNEQYF.

The chain uses TRBV7-2 and TRBJ1-1; no reliable D call. CDR1 and CDR2 (germline): SGHTA, FQGNSA. The V and J ends lost 1 base and 7 bases respectively, with 7 bases between them. This CDR3 spans 12 amino acids. The CDR3 DNA reads TGTGCCAGCAGCTTAGGGTTTTATGAAGCTTTCTTT. The encoded protein is CASSLGFYEAFF.

This clonotype has just a few counts. The chain joins TRBV7-8 to TRBJ2-2, with 9 positions matching TRBD1. V was pared by 5 bases and J by 3 bases, with 1 base of the junction left unmatched. The germline CDR1 and CDR2 sequences are SGHVS and FQNEAQ. The CDR3 has 14 residues. The CDR3: CASSGQGYTGELFF. CDR3 coding DNA: TGTGCCAGCAGCGGACAGGGGTACACCGGGGAGCTGTTTTTT. The variable domain in full, completed from reference TRBV7-8 and TRBJ2-2, reads GAGVSQSPRYKVAKRGQDVALRCDPISGHVSLFWYQQALGQGPEFLTYFQNEAQLDKSGLPSDRFFAERPEGSVSTLKIQRTQQEDSAVYLCASSGQGYTGELFFGEGSRLTVL.

A few counts support this clonotype. The chain is built from TRBV27 and TRBJ2-1; D remains unclear. Per the germline V gene, CDR1 is MNHEY and CDR2 is SMNVEV (reference sequence). The CDR3 is 14 amino acids. With 5 bases removed from V and 2 bases from J, the gap between germline ends came to 10 bases. The CDR3 region is CASSPQGAYNEQFF. CDR3 coding DNA: TGTGCCAGCAGTCCCCAAGGCGCCTACAATGAGCAGTTCTTC.

This clonotype was detected a few times. The chain uses TRBV6-5 and TRBJ2-1; 10 bases align to TRBD1. Per the germline V gene, CDR1 is MNHEY and CDR2 is SVGAGI. The length of the CDR3 is 14 residues. V shed 8 bases and J 7 bases; nucleotides not matched to a gene: 8. DNA of the CDR3: TGTGCCAGCCGACGAGGGACAGGGGTGAATGAGCAGTTCTTC. Protein product: CASRRGTGVNEQFF.

In its sample, this clonotype was seen a few times. J is TRBJ2-3 and V is TRBV2, with TRBD2 matching 9 bases. This CDR3 is 17 amino acids long. V was clipped by 6 bases and J by 2 bases; unmatched bases: 12. Germline V gene lookup returns CDR1 SNHLY and CDR2 FYNNEI. DNA of the CDR3: TGTGCCAGCAGAGACCCGGCCAGCGGGGGGTACACAGATACGCAGTATTTT. Its protein product is CASRDPASGGYTDTQYF. Full variable domain (rest looked up from reference TRBV2 and TRBJ2-3): EPEVTQTPSHQVTQMGQEVILRCVPISNHLYFYWYRQILGQKVEFLVSFYNNEISEKSEIFDDQFSVERPDGSNFTLKIRSTKLEDSAMYFCASRDPASGGYTDTQYFGPGTRLTVL.

This rearrangement joins TRBV27 to TRBJ1-3; TRBD1 agrees at 9 bases. V trimming: 4 bases; J trimming: 4 bases; junction bases outside the gene matches: 11. The CDR3 is 17 residues long. CDR1 MNHEY and CDR2 SMNVEV come from the germline V gene (reference sequence). DNA of the CDR3: TGTGCCAGCAGTTCCGCCACGGGACAGGGCCGAGGAAACACCATATATTTT. Amino acids: CASSSATGQGRGNTIYF.

The chain joins TRBV19 to TRBJ1-4; D remains unclear. The V gene's germline CDR1 is LNHDA and CDR2 SQIVND (reference sequence). The CDR3 sequence is 11 residues long. V was cut by 11 bases and J by 7 bases, with 11 bases left in between. CDR3 sequence reads: CAARLGEKLFF. The CDR3 nucleotides are TGTGCCGCTCGGTTAGGTGAAAAACTGTTTTTT.